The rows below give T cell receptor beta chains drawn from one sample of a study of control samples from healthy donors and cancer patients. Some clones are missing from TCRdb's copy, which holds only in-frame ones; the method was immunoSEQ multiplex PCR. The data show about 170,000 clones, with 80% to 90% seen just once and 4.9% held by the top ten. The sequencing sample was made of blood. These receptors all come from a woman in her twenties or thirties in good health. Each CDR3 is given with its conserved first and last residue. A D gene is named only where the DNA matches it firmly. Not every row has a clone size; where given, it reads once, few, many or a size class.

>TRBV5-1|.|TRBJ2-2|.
CASSASPNPPSGELFF
TGCGCCAGCAGCGCATCTCCCAACCCCCCCTCCGGGGAGCTGTTTTTT
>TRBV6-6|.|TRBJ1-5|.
CASSYGQRNQPQHF
TGTGCCAGCAGTTACGGACAGCGCAATCAGCCCCAGCATTTT
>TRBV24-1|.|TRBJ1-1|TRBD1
CATRRGGQGAAEAFF
TGTGCCACCAGGAGGGGTGGACAGGGGGCGGCTGAAGCTTTCTTT
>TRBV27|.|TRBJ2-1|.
CASSPPNINEQFF
TGTGCCAGCAGTCCACCCAATATCAATGAGCAGTTCTTC
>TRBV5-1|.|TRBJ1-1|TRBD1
CASSPLGQGGTEAFF
TGCGCCAGCAGCCCCCTGGGTCAGGGGGGCACTGAAGCTTTCTTT
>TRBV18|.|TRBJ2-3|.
CASSPPTGSDTQYF
TGTGCCAGCTCGCCACCGACTGGCTCAGATACGCAGTATTTT
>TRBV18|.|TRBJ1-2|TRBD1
CASSPGTGSNYGYTF
TGTGCCAGCTCACCCGGGACAGGGAGTAACTATGGCTACACCTTC
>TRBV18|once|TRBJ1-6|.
CASRPDTNSPLHF
TGTGCCAGTCGGCCGGACACCAATTCACCCCTCCACTTT
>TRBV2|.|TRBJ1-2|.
CASPGNSYGYTF
TGTGCCAGTCCGGGAAATAGCTATGGCTACACCTTC
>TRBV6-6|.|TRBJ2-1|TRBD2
CASSWRGTSGEQFF
TGTGCCAGCAGTTGGAGAGGGACTAGTGGTGAGCAGTTCTTC
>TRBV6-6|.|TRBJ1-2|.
CATTPGPNYGYTF
TGTGCCACCACCCCGGGTCCCAACTATGGCTACACCTTC
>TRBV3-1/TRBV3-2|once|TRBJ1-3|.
CASSLSSSGNTIYF
TGTGCCAGCAGCCTTTCTTCGTCTGGAAACACCATATATTTT
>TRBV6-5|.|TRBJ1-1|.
CASRRLGVRNTEAFF
TGTGCCAGCAGGAGGCTCGGGGTCAGGAACACTGAAGCTTTCTTT
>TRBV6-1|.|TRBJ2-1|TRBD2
CASSDSGGLGNEQFF
TGTGCCAGCAGTGATAGCGGGGGGTTGGGCAATGAGCAGTTCTTC
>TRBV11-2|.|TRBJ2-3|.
CASSLVPRASTDTQYF
TGTGCCAGCAGCTTAGTTCCCCGTGCTAGCACAGATACGCAGTATTTT
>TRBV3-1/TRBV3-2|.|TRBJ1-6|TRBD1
CASSETGAADSPLHF
TGTGCCAGCAGCGAAACAGGGGCGGCCGATTCACCCCTCCACTTT
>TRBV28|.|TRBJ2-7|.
CASSTPYEQYF
TGTGCCAGCAGTACGCCTTACGAGCAGTACTTC
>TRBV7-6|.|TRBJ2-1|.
CASSRLSRGNNNEQFF
TGTGCCAGCAGTCGCCTGTCTCGGGGTAATAACAATGAGCAGTTCTTC
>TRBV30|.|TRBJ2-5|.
CAWSVRFGPQGETQYF
TGTGCCTGGAGTGTACGATTCGGCCCCCAGGGAGAGACCCAGTACTTC
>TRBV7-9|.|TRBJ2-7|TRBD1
CASSQPRQGRIYEQYF
TGTGCCAGCAGCCAACCCCGACAGGGAAGGATCTACGAGCAGTACTTC
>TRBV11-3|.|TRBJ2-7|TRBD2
CASSLDLLAGDSYEQYF
TGTGCCAGCAGCTTAGACCTACTAGCGGGGGACTCCTACGAGCAGTACTTC
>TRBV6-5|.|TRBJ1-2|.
CASAWTAAYGYTF
TGTGCCAGCGCATGGACGGCCGCATATGGCTACACCTTC
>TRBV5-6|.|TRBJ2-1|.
CASSSPRELQDSYNEQFF
TGTGCCAGCAGCTCCCCGAGGGAGCTTCAAGACTCCTACAATGAGCAGTTCTTC
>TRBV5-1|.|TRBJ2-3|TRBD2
CASSLELAGTQYF
TGCGCCAGCAGCTTGGAGTTAGCGGGTACGCAGTATTTT
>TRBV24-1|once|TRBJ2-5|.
CATSVPGKETQYF
TGTGCCACCAGCGTTCCGGGCAAAGAGACCCAGTACTTC
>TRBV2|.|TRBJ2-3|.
CASSTDTQYF
TGTGCCAGTAGCACAGATACGCAGTATTTT
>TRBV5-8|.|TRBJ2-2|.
CASSSQDGELFF
TGTGCCAGCAGCTCACAGGACGGGGAGCTGTTTTTT
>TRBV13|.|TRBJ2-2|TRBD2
CASSLRRTSGTGELFF
TGTGCCAGCAGCTTAAGACGGACTAGCGGCACCGGGGAGCTGTTTTTT